The clone carrying this T cell receptor (beta chain) was detected a few times. Its antigen is not known. The V gene's germline CDR1 is MNHEY and CDR2 SVGAGI. CDR3 length: 16 residues. J lost 2 bases, V lost 2 bases, and 5 bases had no gene match. This record comes from a study of T-cell reconstitution after alpha-beta-depleted transplantation in children. Whole-study results and caveats: Alpha-beta T cells present about two months after transplant were reported to originate from several hundred expanded graft clones. After transplant, high TCRbeta diversity at day 60 in some patients arose from surviving recipient T cells and thymic progenitors. Fresh T-cell production supplied most of the T-cell counts and diversity seen one year after transplant.

During its preparation, the TCRbeta library received unique molecular identifiers. From the PCR reads, TCRdb called clonotypes with MiXCR, one entry per CDR3 protein. The data show 98,000 or so distinct CDR3 sequences, 23% seen once. Sequencing was performed on PBMCs, taken before TCRalphabeta/CD19-depleted stem cell transplant. V usage is TRBV6-5 and J usage is TRBJ2-2, with 7 bases identical to TRBD1. The TCR sequence derives from a boy aged 2 to 10 with acute lymphoblastic leukemia, due to receive a stem cell transplant. The CDR3 DNA reads TGTGCCAGCAGTTACCTACAGGGGCGAAACACCGGGGAGCTGTTTTTT. Encoded protein: CASSYLQGRNTGELFF.